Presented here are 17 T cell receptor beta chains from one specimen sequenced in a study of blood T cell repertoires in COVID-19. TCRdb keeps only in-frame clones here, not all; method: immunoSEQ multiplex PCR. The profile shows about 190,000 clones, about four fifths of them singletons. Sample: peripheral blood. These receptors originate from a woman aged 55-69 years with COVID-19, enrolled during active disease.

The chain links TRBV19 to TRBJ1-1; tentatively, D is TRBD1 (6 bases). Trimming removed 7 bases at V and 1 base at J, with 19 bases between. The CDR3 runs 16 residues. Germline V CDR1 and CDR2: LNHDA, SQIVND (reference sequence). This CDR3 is CASTQGLSSRNTEAFF. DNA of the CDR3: TGTGCCAGTACGCAGGGGCTCTCCTCAAGGAACACTGAAGCTTTCTTT.

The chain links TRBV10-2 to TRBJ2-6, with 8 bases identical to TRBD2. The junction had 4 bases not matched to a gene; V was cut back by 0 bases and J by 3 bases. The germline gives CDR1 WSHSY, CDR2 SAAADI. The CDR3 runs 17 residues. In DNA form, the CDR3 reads TGCGCCAGCAGTGAGTCCGGGGGGACTAGTGGGGCCAACGTCCTGACTTTC. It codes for CASSESGGTSGANVLTF.

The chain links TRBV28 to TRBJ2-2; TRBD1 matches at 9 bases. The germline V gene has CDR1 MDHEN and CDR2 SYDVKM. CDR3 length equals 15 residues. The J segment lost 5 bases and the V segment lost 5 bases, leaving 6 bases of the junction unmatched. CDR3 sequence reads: CASSHRGLVTGELFF. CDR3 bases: TGTGCCAGCAGTCACAGGGGGCTGGTTACCGGGGAGCTGTTTTTT.

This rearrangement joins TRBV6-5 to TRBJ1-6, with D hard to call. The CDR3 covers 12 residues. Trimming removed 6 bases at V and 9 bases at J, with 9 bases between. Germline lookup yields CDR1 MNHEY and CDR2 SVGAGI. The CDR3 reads CASSEGPSPLHF. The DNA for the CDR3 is TGTGCCAGCAGCGAGGGTCCTTCACCCCTCCACTTT.

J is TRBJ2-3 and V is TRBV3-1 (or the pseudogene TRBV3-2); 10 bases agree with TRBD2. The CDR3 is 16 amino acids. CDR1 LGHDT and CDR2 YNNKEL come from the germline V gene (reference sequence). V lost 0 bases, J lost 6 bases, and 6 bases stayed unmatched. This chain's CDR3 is CASSQESGRAGDTQYF. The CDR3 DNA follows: TGTGCCAGCAGCCAAGAAAGCGGGAGGGCCGGGGATACGCAGTATTTT.

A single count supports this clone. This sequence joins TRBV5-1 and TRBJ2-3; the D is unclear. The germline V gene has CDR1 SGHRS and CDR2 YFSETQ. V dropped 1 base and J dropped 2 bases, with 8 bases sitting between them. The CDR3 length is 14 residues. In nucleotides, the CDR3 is TGCGCCAGCAGCTTGAGCGAGTTCACAGATACGCAGTATTTT. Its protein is CASSLSEFTDTQYF.

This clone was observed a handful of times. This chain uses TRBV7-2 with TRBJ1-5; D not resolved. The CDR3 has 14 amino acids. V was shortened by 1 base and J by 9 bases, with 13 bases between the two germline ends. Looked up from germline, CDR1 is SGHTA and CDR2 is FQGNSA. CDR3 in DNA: TGTGCCAGCAGCTTAGGCAGGTTCGGAGGGCCCCAGCATTTT. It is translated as CASSLGRFGGPQHF.

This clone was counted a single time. Here the CDR3 DNA reads TGTGCCAGCAGCTTACGGGGGTCCGGCGGTGGTGAGCAGTTCTTC. Protein: CASSLRGSGGGEQFF. This chain uses TRBV7-3 with TRBJ2-1, with D tentatively TRBD2 (6 bases). CDR3 length: 15 amino acids. Germline V gene lookup returns CDR1 SGHTA and CDR2 FQGTGA. The V gene lost 2 bases and the J gene lost 9 bases, with 17 bases spanning the gap. Based on the CDR3 plus reference TRBV7-3 and TRBJ2-1, the full variable domain is GAGVSQTPSNKVTEKGKYVELRCDPISGHTALYWYRQSLGQGPEFLIYFQGTGAADDSGLPNDRFFAVRPEGSVSTLKIQRTERGDSAVYLCASSLRGSGGGEQFFGPGTRLTVL.

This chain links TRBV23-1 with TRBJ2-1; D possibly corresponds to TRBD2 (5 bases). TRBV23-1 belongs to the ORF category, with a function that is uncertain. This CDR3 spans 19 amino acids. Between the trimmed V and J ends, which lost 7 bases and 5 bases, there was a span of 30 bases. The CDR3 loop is CASNNNTSWYLAIHNEQFF. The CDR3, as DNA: TGCGCCAGCAACAACAACACGAGTTGGTACCTAGCAATACACAATGAGCAGTTCTTC.

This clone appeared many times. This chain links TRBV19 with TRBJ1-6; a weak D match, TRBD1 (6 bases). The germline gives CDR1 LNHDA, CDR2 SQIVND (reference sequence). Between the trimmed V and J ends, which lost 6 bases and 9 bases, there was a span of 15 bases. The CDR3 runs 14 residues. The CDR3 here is CASRGPQGGSPLHF. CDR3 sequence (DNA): TGTGCCAGTAGGGGGCCCCAAGGGGGTTCACCCCTCCACTTT.

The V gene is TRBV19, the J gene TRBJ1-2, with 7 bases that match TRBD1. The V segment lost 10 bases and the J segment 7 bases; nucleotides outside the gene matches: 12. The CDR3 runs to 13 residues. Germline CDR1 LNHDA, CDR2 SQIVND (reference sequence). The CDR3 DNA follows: TGTGCCACAGCGGAACAGGGGCGGAGTGGCTACACCTTC. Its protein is CATAEQGRSGYTF.

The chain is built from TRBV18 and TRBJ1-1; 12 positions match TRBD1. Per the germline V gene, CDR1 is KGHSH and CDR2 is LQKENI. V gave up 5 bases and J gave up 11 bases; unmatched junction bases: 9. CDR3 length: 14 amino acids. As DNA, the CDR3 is TGTGCCAGCTCATTAGAGGGACAGGGGGCAATGGCTTTCTTT. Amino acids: CASSLEGQGAMAFF.

The CDR3 here is CASSSRTSGRGDEQFF. CDR3 in DNA: TGTGCCAGCAGCTCCCGGACTAGCGGGAGAGGCGATGAGCAGTTCTTC. The rearrangement links TRBV7-3 to TRBJ2-1; 13 nucleotides align to TRBD2. Germline CDR1 reads SGHTA; CDR2 reads FQGTGA. The CDR3 covers 16 residues. Unmatched junction bases numbered 8, after V lost 4 bases and J lost 8 bases.

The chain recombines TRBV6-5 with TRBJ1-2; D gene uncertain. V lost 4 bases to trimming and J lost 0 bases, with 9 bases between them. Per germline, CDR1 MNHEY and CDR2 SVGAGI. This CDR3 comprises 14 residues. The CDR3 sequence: CASSLGAANYGYTF. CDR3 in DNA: TGTGCCAGCAGTTTAGGAGCCGCTAACTATGGCTACACCTTC.

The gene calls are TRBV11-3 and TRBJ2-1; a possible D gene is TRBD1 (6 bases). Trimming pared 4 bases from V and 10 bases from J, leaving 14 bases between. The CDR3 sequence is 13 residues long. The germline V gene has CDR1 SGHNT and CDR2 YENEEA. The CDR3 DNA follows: TGTGCCAGCAGCTCCCGCAGGGGTAGCGAGCAGTTCTTC. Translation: CASSSRRGSEQFF. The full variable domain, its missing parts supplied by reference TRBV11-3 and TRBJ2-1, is EAGVVQSPRYKIIEKKQPVAFWCNPISGHNTLYWYLQNLGQGPELLIRYENEEAVDDSQLPKDRFSAERLKGVDSTLKIQPAELGDSAVYLCASSSRRGSEQFFGPGTRLTVL.

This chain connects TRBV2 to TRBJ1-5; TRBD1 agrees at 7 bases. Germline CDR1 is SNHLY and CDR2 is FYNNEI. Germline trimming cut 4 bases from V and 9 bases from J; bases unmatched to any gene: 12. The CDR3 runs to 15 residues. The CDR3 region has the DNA TGTGCCAGCAGTGTTACAGGGGCTCAAGGGAGGCCCCAGCATTTT. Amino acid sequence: CASSVTGAQGRPQHF. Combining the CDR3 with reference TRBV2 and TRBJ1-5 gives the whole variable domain EPEVTQTPSHQVTQMGQEVILRCVPISNHLYFYWYRQILGQKVEFLVSFYNNEISEKSEIFDDQFSVERPDGSNFTLKIRSTKLEDSAMYFCASSVTGAQGRPQHFGDGTRLSIL.

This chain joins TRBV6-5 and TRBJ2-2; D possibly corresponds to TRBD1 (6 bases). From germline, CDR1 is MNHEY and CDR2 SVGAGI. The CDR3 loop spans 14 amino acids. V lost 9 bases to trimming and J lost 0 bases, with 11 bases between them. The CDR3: CASRGQTNTGELFF. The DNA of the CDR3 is TGTGCCAGTAGAGGACAGACGAACACCGGGGAGCTGTTTTTT.